The present T cell receptor beta chain was sequenced within a study of blood T cell repertoires in COVID-19. Profiling relied on immunoSEQ multiplex PCR, and the TCRdb table lists in-frame clones only, not all of them. The sample shows under 300,000 clones, 75% to 90% of them seen only once. Sequencing input: PBMCs or T cells enriched from blood (not recorded which). The TCR was taken from a young woman who had recovered from COVID-19.

The CDR3 DNA is TGTGCCAGCAGCCCATCCGGGACTGCGCGCTCCTACAATGAGCAGTTCTTC. Protein sequence: CASSPSGTARSYNEQFF. The chain couples TRBV9 to TRBJ2-1; the D gene is possibly TRBD2 (6 bases). Germline loops: CDR1 SGDLS, CDR2 YYNGEE. The CDR3 is 17 amino acids. Trimming removed 4 bases from V and 0 bases from J, with 17 bases in between.